The 10 T cell receptor beta chains below were found in one sample sequenced in a study of blood T cells in healthy people across ages. The second PCR ran about 7 to 12 cycles with a sample-barcoded 5' primer and J-beta primers. MiXCR, applied by TCRdb to the 5' RACE reads, yields one record per CDR3 protein. The data hold 700,000 or so distinct CDR3 sequences, with about 43% observed a single time. The sample was blood. The source is a man older than 75 in good health.

The V and J genes are TRBV25-1 and TRBJ1-1; a weak D match, TRBD1 (5 bases). V was trimmed by 7 bases and J by 3 bases, leaving 15 bases between them. The CDR3 is 14 residues long. Germline values: CDR1 MGHDK, CDR2 SYGVNS. CDR3 nucleotide sequence: TGTGCCAGCACGGGGACCGGCAAGTACACTGAAGCTTTCTTT. It yields the protein CASTGTGKYTEAFF.

The V call is TRBV14, the J call TRBJ2-7; D is unclear. The V and J ends lost 1 base and 3 bases respectively, with 22 bases between them. Per the germline V gene, CDR1 is SGHDN and CDR2 is FVKESK. The CDR3 contains 18 residues. In nucleotides, the CDR3 is TGTGCCAGCAGCCAAGCTAGGTACGGACCCCTACGGAACTACGAGCAGTACTTC. It encodes CASSQARYGPLRNYEQYF.

The V gene is TRBV18, the J gene TRBJ2-1; TRBD2 aligns across 10 bases. With V trimmed by 5 bases and J by 6 bases, 7 bases remained unmatched. The length of the CDR3 is 15 residues. Germline V gene lookup returns CDR1 KGHSH and CDR2 LQKENI. This chain's CDR3 is CASSKIAGGINEQFF. The CDR3 DNA sequence: TGTGCCAGCTCAAAAATAGCGGGAGGTATCAATGAGCAGTTCTTC.

The table lists this clonotype with many counts. The chain recombines TRBV12-3 or TRBV12-4 with TRBJ1-2; D uncertain. The V gene lost 4 bases and the J gene lost 7 bases, with 13 bases spanning the gap. The CDR3 extends over 13 amino acids. The CDR3 DNA follows: TGTGCCAGCAGTTATTCGACGCTTTCTGGCTACACCTTC. Encoded protein: CASSYSTLSGYTF.

The V call is TRBV29-1, the J call TRBJ2-6; 12 nucleotides line up with TRBD1. Trimming removed 6 bases from V and 1 base from J; junction bases left unmatched: 4. This CDR3 is 16 amino acids long. Germline CDR1 SQVTM, CDR2 ANQGSEA. This chain's CDR3 is CSVGTGGASGANVLTF. CDR3 DNA: TGCAGCGTGGGGACAGGGGGCGCGTCTGGGGCCAACGTCCTGACTTTC.

The genes are TRBV5-6 and TRBJ2-1; 7 bases line up with TRBD1. Germline CDR1 SGHDT, CDR2 YYEEEE. V was pared by 1 base and J by 4 bases, with 8 bases of the junction left unmatched. The CDR3 length is 16 residues. CDR3 residues: CASSLYRAGGYNEQFF. The CDR3 region has the DNA TGTGCCAGCAGCTTGTACCGGGCAGGGGGTTACAATGAGCAGTTCTTC.

The rearrangement uses TRBV7-9 and TRBJ2-2; 7 nucleotides line up with TRBD1. The trim removed 3 bases at V and 7 bases at J, leaving 2 bases unmatched. Looked up from germline, CDR1 is SEHNR and CDR2 is FQNEAQ (reference sequence). CDR3 size: 13 residues. The CDR3 loop is CASSFRTGGELFF. As DNA, the CDR3 is TGTGCCAGCAGCTTCCGGACAGGCGGGGAGCTGTTTTTT.

This clonotype was seen more than once but under ten times. The CDR3 sequence is CAWNLGRRAYEQYF. The CDR3 DNA sequence: TGTGCCTGGAACCTGGGACGCCGGGCCTACGAGCAGTACTTC. The V call is TRBV30, the J call TRBJ2-7; D might be TRBD1 or TRBD2, each matching 5 bases. V was shortened by 4 bases and J by 2 bases, with 15 bases between the two germline ends. The germline CDR1 and CDR2 sequences are GTSNPN and SVGIG (reference sequence). The CDR3 sequence is 14 residues long.

The V and J genes are TRBV29-1 and TRBJ2-2; 7 positions match TRBD1. V dropped 0 bases and J dropped 4; count of bases not matched to a gene: 8. CDR1 and CDR2 (germline): SQVTM, ANQGSEA. CDR3 length: 16 amino acids. CDR3 bases: TGCAGCGTTGAAGATCTTAAGGGGGCAAGCACCGGGGAGCTGTTTTTT. Translated, it gives CSVEDLKGASTGELFF.

This clonotype has just a few counts. The J gene is TRBJ2-4, the V gene TRBV6-7, with a possible D match to TRBD2 (5 bases). TRBV6-7 is noted as an ORF with a role that remains uncertain. This CDR3 comprises 13 residues. Trimming stripped 10 bases from V and 3 bases from J, with 13 bases between. For the CDR3, the DNA is TGTGCCAACGGGCCTCGGGGCAAAAACATTCAGTACTTC. Translation gives CANGPRGKNIQYF.